This TCR beta chain was captured in a study of T cells in localized non-small cell lung cancer. The data were produced by immunoSEQ multiplex PCR, yet TCRdb's version contains in-frame clones alone and is incomplete. The profile shows some 10,000 clones, roughly nine tenths of them singletons. For this clone: What it recognizes is unknown.

Notes on the study in general: Compared with tumor, uninvolved adjacent lung displayed greater T cell clonality, ranking highest overall. Longer overall survival associated with higher blood T cell density; shorter survival with higher adjacent-lung clonality. A single tumor region was sequenced, leaving heterogeneity possible. In adjacent lung, a median roughly 60 of the top 100 tumor clones were found.

CDR1 and CDR2 from the germline V gene are SGHRS and YFSETQ. Trimming left V 4 bases short and J 0 bases short, with 14 bases between. The CDR3 contains 16 residues. The sample consisted of peripheral blood, taken before any cancer treatment. The sequence came from a male donor aged 60 or over with stage III lung adenocarcinoma. The chain uses TRBV5-1 and TRBJ1-3; no clear D. The CDR3 spells CASSPQQSTSGNTIYF. For the CDR3, the DNA is TGCGCCAGCAGCCCCCAACAGTCCACCTCTGGAAACACCATATATTTT.